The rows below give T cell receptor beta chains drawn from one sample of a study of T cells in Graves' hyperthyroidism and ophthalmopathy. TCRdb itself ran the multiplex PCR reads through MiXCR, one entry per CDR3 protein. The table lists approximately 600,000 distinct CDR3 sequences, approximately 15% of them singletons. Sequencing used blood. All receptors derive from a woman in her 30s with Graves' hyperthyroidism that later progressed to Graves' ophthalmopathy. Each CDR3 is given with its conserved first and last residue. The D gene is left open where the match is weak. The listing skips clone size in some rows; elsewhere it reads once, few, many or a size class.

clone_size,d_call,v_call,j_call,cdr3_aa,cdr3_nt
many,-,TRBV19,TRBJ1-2,CASNQNLGGYTF,TGTGCCAGTAATCAGAATCTGGGCGGCTACACCTTC
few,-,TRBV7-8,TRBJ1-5,CASSPGGGDNQPQHF,TGTGCCAGCAGCCCCGGGGGGGGGGACAATCAGCCCCAGCATTTT
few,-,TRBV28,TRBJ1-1,CASSSPRGRETEAFF,TGTGCCAGCAGTTCCCCCCGGGGGCGAGAAACTGAAGCTTTCTTT
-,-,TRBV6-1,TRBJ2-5,CASIDLGPGETQYF,TGTGCCAGCATCGACCTTGGCCCCGGAGAGACCCAGTACTTC
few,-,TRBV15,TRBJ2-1,CATSRSGSFNEQFF,TGTGCCACCAGCAGATCGGGCAGTTTCAATGAGCAGTTCTTC
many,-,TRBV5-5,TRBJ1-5,CASSPGNNQPQHF,TGTGCCAGCAGCCCAGGGAACAATCAGCCCCAGCATTTT
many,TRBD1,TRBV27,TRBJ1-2,CASSLSGQRNYGYTF,TGTGCCAGCAGTTTATCGGGACAGAGAAACTATGGCTACACCTTC
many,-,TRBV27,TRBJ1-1,CASSTPQLYLHEAFF,TGTGCCAGCAGTACCCCACAGCTATACCTTCATGAAGCTTTCTTT
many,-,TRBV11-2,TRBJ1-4,CASSLNGRKLFF,TGTGCCAGCAGCTTAAACGGGAGAAAACTGTTTTTT
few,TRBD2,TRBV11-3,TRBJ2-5,CASSRGLAGRSGQETQYF,TGTGCCAGCAGCCGGGGACTAGCGGGAAGGAGCGGGCAAGAGACCCAGTACTTC
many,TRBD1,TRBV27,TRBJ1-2,CATLRTGANYGYTF,TGTGCCACCCTACGGACAGGGGCTAACTATGGCTACACCTTC
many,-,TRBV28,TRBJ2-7,CASSAPSLQGRGLNIYEQYF,TGTGCCAGCAGCGCACCATCCCTTCAGGGGAGGGGGCTAAATATCTACGAGCAGTACTTC
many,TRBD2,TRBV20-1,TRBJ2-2,CSASPSGINTGELFF,TGCAGTGCTAGCCCTAGCGGGATAAACACCGGGGAGCTGTTTTTT
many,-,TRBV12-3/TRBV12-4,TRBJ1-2,CASSSGGHGYTF,TGTGCCAGCAGTTCTGGCGGGCATGGCTACACCTTC
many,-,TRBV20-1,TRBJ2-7,CSARDFQSGSYEQYF,TGCAGTGCTAGAGATTTCCAAAGCGGCTCCTACGAGCAGTACTTC
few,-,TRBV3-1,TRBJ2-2,CASSQDESPGTGELFF,TGTGCCAGCAGCCAAGACGAGTCACCCGGAACCGGGGAGCTGTTTTTT
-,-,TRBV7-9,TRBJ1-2,CASNTGPGGGYTF,TGTGCCAGCAACACTGGGCCTGGGGGTGGCTACACCTTC
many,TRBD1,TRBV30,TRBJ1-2,CAWSVLGQGAGGYTF,TGTGCCTGGAGTGTGTTGGGACAGGGGGCTGGTGGCTACACCTTC
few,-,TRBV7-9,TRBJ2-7,CASSSAAEQYF,TGTGCCAGCAGCTCGGCAGCCGAGCAGTACTTC
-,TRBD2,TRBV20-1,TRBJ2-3,CSAYGLAGATDTQYF,TGCAGTGCCTATGGACTAGCGGGAGCGACAGATACGCAGTATTTT
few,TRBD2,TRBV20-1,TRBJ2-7,CSASGGPLDEQYF,TGCAGTGCTTCGGGAGGGCCATTGGACGAGCAGTACTTC
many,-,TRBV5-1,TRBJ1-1,CASSLPDPRTEAFF,TGCGCCAGCAGCTTACCCGACCCGAGGACTGAAGCTTTCTTT
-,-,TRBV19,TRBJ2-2,CASILSGTGELFF,TGTGCCAGTATCTTATCGGGTACCGGGGAGCTGTTTTTT
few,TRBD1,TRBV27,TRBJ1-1,CASSIQGAKPFF,TGTGCCAGCAGTATACAGGGGGCTAAACCTTTCTTT
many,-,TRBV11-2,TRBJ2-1,CASSLVWTLYNEQFF,TGTGCCAGCAGCTTAGTGTGGACACTTTACAATGAGCAGTTCTTC
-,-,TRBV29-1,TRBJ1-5,CSAAGLNQPQHF,TGCAGCGCGGCCGGGCTCAATCAGCCCCAGCATTTT
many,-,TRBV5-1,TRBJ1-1,CASSLRGGGEAFF,TGCGCCAGCAGCTTGAGGGGGGGAGGTGAAGCTTTCTTT
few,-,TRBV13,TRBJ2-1,CASSLGAGLSYNEQFF,TGTGCCAGCAGCTTGGGGGCGGGGCTCTCCTACAATGAGCAGTTCTTC
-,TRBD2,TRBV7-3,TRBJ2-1,CASSLAMPPGLAGVRDPYNEKFF,TGTGCCAGCAGCCTTGCGATGCCTCCGGGACTAGCGGGAGTCAGAGACCCCTACAATGAGAAGTTCTTC
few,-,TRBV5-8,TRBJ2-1,CASSLQGLNEQFF,TGTGCCAGCAGCTTGCAAGGGTTAAATGAGCAGTTCTTC
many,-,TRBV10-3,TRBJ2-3,CASQRGSSEPDTQYF,TGTGCCAGCCAAAGGGGGTCTTCAGAACCAGATACGCAGTATTTT
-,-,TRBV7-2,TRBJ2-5,CASSLVWGGGLGQETQYF,TGTGCCAGCAGCTTAGTTTGGGGAGGGGGCTTAGGTCAAGAGACCCAGTACTTC
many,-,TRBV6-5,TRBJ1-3,CASSYSGRTGNTIYF,TGTGCCAGCAGTTACTCGGGCCGGACTGGAAACACCATATATTTT
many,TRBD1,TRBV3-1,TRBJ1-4,CASTRTGLGEKLFF,TGTGCCAGCACCCGGACAGGGTTAGGCGAAAAACTGTTTTTT
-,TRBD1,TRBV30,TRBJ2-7,CAWTGTGYEQYF,TGTGCCTGGACCGGGACAGGGTACGAGCAGTACTTC
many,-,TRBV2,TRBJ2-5,CASTMAETQYF,TGTGCCAGCACCATGGCGGAGACCCAGTACTTC
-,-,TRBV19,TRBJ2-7,CASSKGLRLYEQYF,TGTGCCAGTAGTAAGGGACTGCGACTCTACGAGCAGTACTTC